Listed below are T cell receptor beta chains from one sample, sequenced in a study of blood T cells in healthy people across ages. MiXCR, run by TCRdb on the 5' RACE reads, gives a single entry per CDR3 protein. There are under 950,000 distinct CDR3 sequences in the sample; approximately 22% occur only once, and around a fifth lies in the top ten. What was sequenced was blood. These receptors originate from a man between 65 and 79 years old in good health. CDR3s include the opening cysteine and the closing phenylalanine or tryptophan. The order of the fields is D gene, CDR3 length, V gene, clone size, J gene, CDR3 protein, CDR3 DNA. D genes are given only for firm matches. Clone size, where shown, is once, few, many, or a class for clones that have expanded.

NA	14	TRBV4-1	NA	TRBJ2-5	CASSQEGGDETQYF	TGCGCCAGCAGCCAAGAAGGGGGGGATGAGACCCAGTACTTC
NA	15	TRBV30	NA	TRBJ1-6	CAWSVLHIGESPLHF	TGTGCCTGGAGTGTACTGCACATCGGGGAGTCACCCCTCCACTTT
NA	13	TRBV7-2	NA	TRBJ2-7	CASSLIAPYEQYF	TGTGCCAGCAGCTTAATCGCGCCCTACGAGCAGTACTTC
NA	11	TRBV12-3/TRBV12-4	NA	TRBJ2-2	CASSILGELFF	TGTGCCAGCAGTATTCTCGGGGAGCTGTTTTTT
NA	13	TRBV20-1	NA	TRBJ2-5	CSAQTRVQETQYF	TGCAGTGCCCAGACTAGGGTCCAAGAGACCCAGTACTTC
TRBD2	14	TRBV20-1	few	TRBJ2-3	CSAASGGFTDTQYF	TGCAGTGCCGCTAGCGGGGGATTCACAGATACGCAGTATTTT
NA	15	TRBV2	NA	TRBJ1-1	CASSEVRTANTEAFF	TGTGCCAGCAGTGAAGTACGGACAGCGAACACTGAAGCTTTCTTT
NA	11	TRBV20-1	NA	TRBJ1-5	CSARDNQPQHF	TGCAGTGCTAGGGATAATCAGCCCCAGCATTTT
TRBD1	12	TRBV5-1	NA	TRBJ1-4	CASSPDRGKLFF	TGCGCCAGCAGCCCGGACAGGGGAAAACTGTTTTTT
NA	15	TRBV12-3/TRBV12-4	few	TRBJ2-5	CASRGPGPSQRTQYF	TGTGCCAGCAGGGGCCCCGGCCCTTCCCAACGGACCCAGTACTTC
NA	15	TRBV21-1	few	TRBJ2-5	CASRTGDRLGETQYF	TGTGCCAGCAGAACAGGGGATCGGTTAGGAGAGACCCAGTACTTC
TRBD1	13	TRBV6-1	NA	TRBJ2-1	CASITTGVNEQFF	TGTGCCAGCATCACAACAGGGGTCAATGAGCAGTTCTTC
TRBD1	13	TRBV20-1	few	TRBJ1-1	CSATGGAFTEAFF	TGCAGTGCTACAGGGGGCGCGTTCACTGAAGCTTTCTTT
NA	16	TRBV5-5	few	TRBJ2-3	CASSLGLAPSTDTQYF	TGTGCCAGCAGCTTGGGCCTAGCGCCAAGCACAGATACGCAGTATTTT
TRBD2	16	TRBV20-1	NA	TRBJ2-3	CSARDMSGGGERTQYF	TGCAGTGCTAGAGATATGAGTGGCGGGGGGGAACGTACGCAGTATTTT
NA	14	TRBV3-1	few	TRBJ2-7	CASSLASASYEQYF	TGTGCCAGCAGCCTTGCTAGCGCATCCTACGAGCAGTACTTC
TRBD1	15	TRBV28	few	TRBJ1-6	CASSPADRGYSPLHF	TGTGCCAGCAGTCCTGCGGACAGGGGATATTCACCCCTCCACTTT
NA	15	TRBV18	NA	TRBJ1-4	CASSQDFATNEKLFF	TGTGCCAGCTCACAAGATTTTGCAACTAATGAAAAACTGTTTTTT
TRBD2	13	TRBV12-3/TRBV12-4	NA	TRBJ2-3	CASSDLLANTQYF	TGTGCCAGCAGTGACCTACTAGCGAATACGCAGTATTTT
NA	14	TRBV5-5	NA	TRBJ2-7	CASSLAWQPYEQYF	TGTGCCAGCAGCTTGGCCTGGCAGCCATACGAGCAGTACTTC
TRBD1	13	TRBV29-1	many	TRBJ2-7	CSVEDRDAYEQYF	TGCAGCGTTGAGGACAGGGATGCCTACGAGCAGTACTTC
TRBD1	13	TRBV6-1	few	TRBJ1-3	CASSGTGGIPIYF	TGTGCCAGCAGTGGTACAGGGGGCATACCCATATATTTT
NA	14	TRBV24-1	few	TRBJ2-3	CATLWLGQSDTQYF	TGTGCCACCCTCTGGTTGGGGCAGTCAGATACGCAGTATTTT
NA	14	TRBV20-1	many	TRBJ2-3	CSATTGGFTDTQYF	TGCAGTGCTACGACGGGGGGCTTCACAGATACGCAGTATTTT
TRBD1	15	TRBV6-5	NA	TRBJ2-2	CASTTLDRGGGELFF	TGTGCCAGCACCACACTAGACAGGGGAGGCGGGGAGCTGTTTTTT
TRBD1	14	TRBV20-1	NA	TRBJ2-5	CSARQGAKEETQYF	TGCAGTGCTAGACAGGGGGCGAAGGAAGAGACCCAGTACTTC
TRBD1	12	TRBV29-1	NA	TRBJ1-1	CSTKTGVTEAFF	TGCAGCACAAAGACAGGGGTTACTGAAGCTTTCTTT
NA	16	TRBV27	few	TRBJ1-4	CASSGPRTATNEKLFF	TGTGCCAGCAGTGGACCCCGGACAGCAACTAATGAAAAACTGTTTTTT
TRBD2	17	TRBV5-1	NA	TRBJ2-2	CASSFPPLAGGAGELFF	TGCGCCAGCAGCTTCCCCCCACTAGCGGGGGGCGCCGGGGAGCTGTTTTTT
TRBD2	18	TRBV6-2/TRBV6-3	few	TRBJ2-1	CASSYTYKTSGSYNEQFF	TGTGCCAGCAGTTATACGTACAAGACTAGCGGCTCCTACAATGAGCAGTTCTTC
NA	14	TRBV27	NA	TRBJ2-4	CASSLRGDKNIQYF	TGTGCCAGCAGTCTCCGGGGTGATAAAAACATTCAGTACTTC
NA	12	TRBV14	few	TRBJ2-1	CASSKAGVRKFF	TGTGCCAGCAGCAAAGCAGGAGTGAGAAAGTTCTTC
NA	16	TRBV12-3/TRBV12-4	few	TRBJ2-4	CASSLVQDLAKNIQYF	TGTGCCAGCAGTTTGGTTCAGGACCTAGCCAAAAACATTCAGTACTTC
TRBD2	17	TRBV20-1	NA	TRBJ2-1	CSADPAGEPLLYNEQFF	TGCAGTGCCGACCCAGCGGGGGAGCCCCTATTGTACAATGAGCAGTTCTTC
TRBD1	14	TRBV6-2/TRBV6-3	few	TRBJ2-7	CASRLDRGDYEQYF	TGTGCCAGCAGACTAGACAGGGGAGACTACGAGCAGTACTTC
NA	12	TRBV3-1	many	TRBJ2-3	CASSQGTDTQYF	TGTGCCAGCAGCCAAGGCACAGATACGCAGTATTTT
TRBD2	18	TRBV7-2	few	TRBJ2-2	CASRSPGTGTSGTGELFF	TGTGCCAGCAGAAGTCCCGGGACAGGGACTAGCGGGACCGGGGAGCTGTTTTTT
NA	15	TRBV4-1	NA	TRBJ2-5	CASSQGLVPRETQYF	TGCGCCAGCAGCCAAGGACTAGTTCCCCGGGAGACCCAGTACTTC
NA	16	TRBV6-6	NA	TRBJ2-1	CASSYSVGKSYNEQFF	TGTGCCAGCAGTTACTCAGTGGGGAAGTCCTACAATGAGCAGTTCTTC
TRBD2	17	TRBV20-1	NA	TRBJ2-2	CSARDSSGARSAGELFF	TGCAGTGCTAGAGATTCTAGCGGGGCTAGAAGCGCCGGGGAGCTGTTTTTT
NA	15	TRBV12-3/TRBV12-4	NA	TRBJ1-2	CASSRTAAVSYGYTF	TGTGCCAGCAGCCGGACAGCCGCCGTTTCCTATGGCTACACCTTC
NA	14	TRBV3-1	few	TRBJ2-7	CASSLSTGNYEQYF	TGTGCCAGCAGCTTATCAACAGGGAACTACGAGCAGTACTTC
NA	15	TRBV3-1	NA	TRBJ1-2	CASSHPYISVYGYTF	TGTGCCAGCAGCCATCCCTACATCAGCGTGTATGGCTACACCTTC
TRBD2	17	TRBV7-2	NA	TRBJ2-1	CASSLIAAGVSYNEQFF	TGTGCCAGCAGTTTAATCGCAGCGGGGGTCTCCTACAATGAGCAGTTCTTC
NA	15	TRBV9	NA	TRBJ2-1	CASRRGARNLNEQFF	TGTGCCAGCCGGCGTGGGGCGCGGAACCTCAATGAGCAGTTCTTC
TRBD2	15	TRBV29-1	NA	TRBJ2-3	CSVGLAGGPSNTQYF	TGCAGCGTGGGACTAGCGGGAGGGCCCTCAAATACGCAGTATTTT
TRBD1	14	TRBV2	NA	TRBJ1-2	CASSVSQGVYGYTF	TGTGCCAGCAGTGTTAGCCAGGGGGTGTATGGCTACACCTTC
TRBD2	14	TRBV12-5	NA	TRBJ2-1	CASGSQGGHNEQFF	TGTGCTAGTGGTTCTCAGGGAGGGCACAATGAGCAGTTCTTC
NA	14	TRBV10-2	few	TRBJ2-7	CASSEDQSSYEQYF	TGCGCCAGCAGTGAAGACCAGAGCTCCTACGAGCAGTACTTC
TRBD2	16	TRBV27	NA	TRBJ2-1	CASSSSGGGVYNEQFF	TGTGCCAGCAGTTCTAGCGGGGGGGGTGTTTACAATGAGCAGTTCTTC
NA	12	TRBV5-1	few	TRBJ2-1	CASSFGENEQFF	TGCGCCAGCAGCTTTGGGGAGAATGAGCAGTTCTTC
TRBD2	15	TRBV6-6	NA	TRBJ2-5	CASMNSGRGIETQYF	TGTGCCAGCATGAATTCGGGGAGGGGTATAGAGACCCAGTACTTC
TRBD2	17	TRBV6-2/TRBV6-3	few	TRBJ2-3	CASTRTSGGPSTDTQYF	TGTGCCAGCACAAGGACTAGCGGGGGACCCAGCACAGATACGCAGTATTTT